Sequencing of this T cell receptor beta chain was carried out in a study of CD8+ T cells in alopecia areata. Study-wide results and caveats: Possibly because of HLA-related factors, TCR sharing was less clear across patients than in mice.

Reverse transcription of extracted RNA yielded cDNA, which provided the sequencing template. Clones were read by immunoSEQ multiplex PCR, and TCRdb kept only the in-frame ones, dropping some. The sample yields around 120,000 clones, around 45% seen once. Worth noting for this clone: Its antigen is undetermined.

The CDR3 totals 14 residues. CDR1 and CDR2 from the germline V gene are GTSNPN and SVGIG (reference sequence). The germline V and J ends were trimmed by 2 bases and 8 bases, with 16 bases remaining between them. The receptor comes from a human donor with alopecia areata. The chain has TRBV30 and TRBJ2-1; D remains unclear. Sequenced: NKG2D-low CD8+ T cells sorted from blood. CDR3 in amino acids: CAWSPVSSGDEQFF. The CDR3 region has the DNA TGTGCCTGGAGTCCGGTTAGTAGTGGTGATGAGCAGTTCTTC.